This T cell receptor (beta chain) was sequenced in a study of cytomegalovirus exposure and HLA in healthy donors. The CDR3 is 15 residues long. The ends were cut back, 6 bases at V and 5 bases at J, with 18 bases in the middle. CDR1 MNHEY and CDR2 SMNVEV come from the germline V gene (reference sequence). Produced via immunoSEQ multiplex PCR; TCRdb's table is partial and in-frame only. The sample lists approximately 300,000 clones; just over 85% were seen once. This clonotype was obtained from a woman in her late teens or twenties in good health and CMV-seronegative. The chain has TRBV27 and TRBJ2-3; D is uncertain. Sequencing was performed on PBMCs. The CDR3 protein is CASSLTPAEGDTQYF. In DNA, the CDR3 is TGTGCCAGCAGCCTCACGCCGGCGGAAGGAGATACGCAGTATTTT.